The 7 T cell receptor beta chains below come from one sample, sequenced in a study of shared clonotypes between healthy human individuals. Using immunoSEQ multiplex PCR, the repertoire was profiled, and TCRdb retains in-frame clones only, with some absent. This sample has about 530,000 clones, with 95% to 97% found just once. The sample consisted of naive CD4+ T cells sorted from blood. Subset denoted: CD45RA+ positively selected. These receptors all come from a woman between 25 and 40 years old in good health.

The chain combines TRBV23-1 with TRBJ2-7, with D tentatively TRBD1 or TRBD2 (5 bases each). TRBV23-1 is recorded as an ORF, its role being uncertain. The CDR3 runs to 15 residues. V lost 1 base and J 6 bases, leaving 16 bases between the germline ends. CDR3 amino acids: CASSQWGNKPSEQYF. CDR3 DNA: TGCGCCAGCAGTCAATGGGGGAACAAGCCGAGCGAGCAGTACTTC.

The chain joins TRBV18 to TRBJ2-5; 8 bases agree with TRBD1. The CDR3 extends over 13 amino acids. V shed 3 bases, J shed 3 bases, and the junction held 0 bases outside the gene matches. Germline CDR1 KGHSH, CDR2 LQKENI. CDR3 loop: CASSPTGEETQYF. The CDR3 DNA reads TGTGCCAGCTCACCGACAGGGGAAGAGACCCAGTACTTC.

This chain joins TRBV7-9 and TRBJ1-1, with TRBD1 identical over 9 bases. Unmatched junction bases numbered 12, after V lost 5 bases and J lost 5 bases. This CDR3 is 16 amino acids long. Germline V gene data show CDR1 as SEHNR and CDR2 as FQNEAQ (reference sequence). CDR3 sequence (DNA): TGTGCCAGCAGCGGGACAGGGTTAGGTTTAGGGACTGAAGCTTTCTTT. Translated, it gives CASSGTGLGLGTEAFF.

CDR3 in amino acids: CASSPIGDGYTGELFF. DNA for the CDR3: TGTGCCAGCTCACCGATCGGGGACGGGTACACCGGGGAGCTGTTTTTT. The chain carries TRBV18 and TRBJ2-2, with D perhaps TRBD1 or TRBD2 (5 bases each). V was pared by 3 bases and J by 3 bases, with 14 bases between. The CDR3 length is 16 residues. Germline CDR1 reads KGHSH; CDR2 reads LQKENI. Looking up the rest from reference TRBV18 and TRBJ2-2 gives the full variable domain: NAGVMQNPRHLVRRRGQEARLRCSPMKGHSHVYWYRQLPEEGLKFMVYLQKENIIDESGMPKERFSAEFPKEGPSILRIQQVVRGDSAAYFCASSPIGDGYTGELFFGEGSRLTVL.

The gene calls are TRBV5-1 and TRBJ2-7; D remains ambiguous. V was cut by 4 bases and J by 1 base, with 6 bases left in between. This CDR3 spans 12 amino acids. CDR1 and CDR2 (germline): SGHRS, YFSETQ. In DNA, the CDR3 is TGCGCCAGCAGCCCTTCTTCCTACGAGCAGTACTTC. Translated, it gives CASSPSSYEQYF.

The rearrangement joins TRBV6-5 to TRBJ1-5; 8 bases are a match to TRBD1. The length of the CDR3 is 14 residues. Germline CDR1 reads MNHEY; CDR2 reads SVGAGI. Trimming took 2 bases from V and 5 from J; bases not matched to a gene: 2. The DNA of the CDR3 is TGTGCCAGCAGTTACGGACAGGGCTATCAGCCCCAGCATTTT. It encodes CASSYGQGYQPQHF.

The sample holds one count of this clone. The chain has TRBV30 and TRBJ2-7; TRBD1 matches 10 bases. Germline V gene lookup returns CDR1 GTSNPN and CDR2 SVGIG (reference sequence). With 5 bases clipped from V and 4 bases from J, the junction kept 5 bases outside the gene matches. This CDR3 region has 13 residues. CDR3 sequence reads: CAWQTGGLYEQYF. The CDR3, as DNA: TGTGCCTGGCAGACAGGGGGCTTATACGAGCAGTACTTC. Complete variable domain (other parts from reference TRBV30 and TRBJ2-7): SQTIHQWPATLVQPVGSPLSLECTVEGTSNPNLYWYRQAAGRGLQLLFYSVGIGQISSEVPQNLSASRPQDRQFILSSKKLLLSDSGFYLCAWQTGGLYEQYFGPGTRLTVT.